A single sample gave rise to the 26 T cell receptor beta chains below, sequenced in a study of shared clonotypes between healthy human individuals. Sequencing used immunoSEQ multiplex PCR; TCRdb keeps in-frame clones, though not all of them. Here the sample spans some 1 million clones, more than 65% being singletons. Sequenced: memory CD4+ T cells sorted from blood. The sample's subset: CD45RA-negative fraction. These receptors were taken from a man between 18 and 29 years old in good health.

Note on this clone: In the same sample, other DNA sequences code for this CDR3. The V call is TRBV28, the J call TRBJ2-3; TRBD2 matches 11 bases. V lost 9 bases to trimming and J lost 3 bases; unmatched junction nucleotides: 2. Germline V CDR1 and CDR2: MDHEN, SYDVKM. This CDR3 is 13 amino acids long. The CDR3: CASSGGVTDTQYF. CDR3 sequence (DNA): TGTGCCAGTAGCGGGGGGGTGACAGATACGCAGTATTTT.

The CDR3 DNA reads TGCGCCAGCAGCCAAGCGGACAGGGAGGATCAGCCCCAGCATTTT. Protein sequence: CASSQADREDQPQHF. The chain recombines TRBV4-3 with TRBJ1-5, with 8 nucleotides matching TRBD1. The germline CDR1 and CDR2 sequences are LGHNA and YSLEER. This CDR3 is built from 15 residues. Germline trimming cut 1 base from V and 5 bases from J; bases unmatched to any gene: 4.

This clone was seen ten or more times. The CDR3 is CASSLTGRTIGNTIYF. The CDR3 DNA sequence: TGTGCCAGCAGCTTAACTGGCCGAACGATCGGAAACACCATATATTTT. This chain uses TRBV7-2 with TRBJ1-3; D is uncertain. V shed 2 bases and J shed 4 bases, with 15 bases lying between them. The CDR3 has 16 amino acids. CDR1 and CDR2 from the germline V gene are SGHTA and FQGNSA.

The chain joins TRBV9 to TRBJ2-1, with TRBD2 matching 8 bases. CDR1 and CDR2 from the germline V gene are SGDLS and YYNGEE. V lost 0 bases and J lost 9; bases outside the gene matches: 8. The CDR3 totals 15 residues. Here the CDR3 reads CASSVEIAGRGEQFF. CDR3 DNA sequence: TGTGCCAGCAGCGTAGAGATAGCGGGAAGGGGTGAGCAGTTCTTC.

The V call is TRBV5-1, the J call TRBJ2-1, with D possibly matching TRBD2 (5 bases). Germline lookup yields CDR1 SGHRS and CDR2 YFSETQ. The CDR3 covers 15 residues. Trimming left V 0 bases short and J 8 bases short, with 15 bases between. Here the CDR3 reads CASSLEDYLEYEQFF. In DNA form, the CDR3 reads TGCGCCAGCAGCTTGGAAGACTATCTAGAATATGAGCAGTTCTTC.

This chain joins TRBV5-1 and TRBJ2-3, with 11 bases identical to TRBD2. V lost 3 bases, J lost 1 base, and 7 bases stayed unmatched. The CDR3 totals 17 residues. Looked up from germline, CDR1 is SGHRS and CDR2 is YFSETQ. The CDR3 nucleotides are TGCGCCAGCAGCTCGGGTAGCGGGAGGGCCGGCACAGATACGCAGTATTTT. It yields the protein CASSSGSGRAGTDTQYF. Filled out from reference TRBV5-1 and TRBJ2-3, the complete variable domain reads KAGVTQTPRYLIKTRGQQVTLSCSPISGHRSVSWYQQTPGQGLQFLFEYFSETQRNKGNFPGRFSGRQFSNSRSEMNVSTLELGDSALYLCASSSGSGRAGTDTQYFGPGTRLTVL.

This clone was seen only a few times. The chain employs TRBV6-4 and TRBJ2-7, with 8 bases identical to TRBD1. The CDR3 length is 18 residues. J lost 0 bases, V lost 2 bases, and 12 bases had no gene match. Germline V lookup: CDR1 MRHNA, CDR2 SNTAGT. DNA of the CDR3: TGTGCCAGCAGTGACCCGGACAGGGACCACTCCACCTCCTACGAGCAGTACTTC. Its translation is CASSDPDRDHSTSYEQYF.

V is TRBV6-5 and J is TRBJ2-3; perhaps TRBD2 as D (6 bases). This CDR3 is 15 amino acids long. V lost 10 bases and J 0 bases, leaving 17 bases between the germline ends. CDR1 is MNHEY, CDR2 SVGAGI, per germline. The CDR3 nucleotides read TGTGCCACCCGGTTGGGGAGGAGAAGCACAGATACGCAGTATTTT. Its translation is CATRLGRRSTDTQYF.

The CDR3 spells CASRKQGGLTDTQYF. The CDR3 DNA reads as TGTGCCAGTAGGAAACAGGGGGGTCTCACAGATACGCAGTATTTT. V is TRBV19 and J is TRBJ2-3, with 8 bases that match TRBD1. The trim removed 6 bases at V and 2 bases at J, leaving 7 bases unmatched. Looked up from germline, CDR1 is LNHDA and CDR2 is SQIVND (reference sequence). CDR3 length: 15 amino acids.

The chain is built from TRBV19 and TRBJ2-6; D not certain. Germline assignment: CDR1 LNHDA and CDR2 SQIVND (reference sequence). The CDR3 has 16 residues. V lost 3 bases and J lost 2, with 11 bases in between. The CDR3 is CASSIPAGTGANVLTF. The DNA for the CDR3 is TGTGCCAGTAGTATCCCAGCAGGAACTGGGGCCAACGTCCTGACTTTC.

This rearrangement joins TRBV9 to TRBJ2-3; D is ambiguous. Germline V gene lookup returns CDR1 SGDLS and CDR2 YYNGEE. V was clipped by 3 bases and J by 5 bases, with 13 bases between them. There are 14 residues in the CDR3. CDR3 nucleotide sequence: TGTGCCAGCAGCGCCCGGTTATCCCAAGATACGCAGTATTTT. Translating it yields CASSARLSQDTQYF.

This chain joins TRBV5-1 and TRBJ2-7; 9 nucleotides align to TRBD2. Trimming at V came to 4 bases and at J to 7 bases, leaving 15 bases not matched to a gene. Germline values: CDR1 SGHRS, CDR2 YFSETQ. The CDR3 contains 16 residues. In DNA, the CDR3 is TGCGCCAGCAGCCCCACCACTGCGCGGGAGGGGAAGGAGCAGTACTTC. Translated, it gives CASSPTTAREGKEQYF.

In this sample, this clone turned up a few times. This chain links TRBV5-1 with TRBJ2-2; 10 nucleotides align to TRBD2. CDR1 and CDR2 from the germline V gene are SGHRS and YFSETQ. The CDR3 sequence is 15 residues long. V was pared by 3 bases and J by 6 bases, with 5 bases of the junction left unmatched. CDR3 bases: TGCGCCAGCAGCTCGTCTAGCGGGAGCGCCGGGGAGCTGTTTTTT. This translates into CASSSSSGSAGELFF.

The chain employs TRBV7-2 and TRBJ2-7; 8 bases align to TRBD1. V lost 4 bases and J lost 4; bases outside the gene matches: 12. CDR1 is SGHTA, CDR2 FQGNSA, per germline. The CDR3 runs 16 residues. The CDR3, as DNA: TGTGCCAGCAGCTCACGGACAGGGTCGATAGGGTACGAGCAGTACTTC. Its translation is CASSSRTGSIGYEQYF.

This chain links TRBV4-3 with TRBJ2-7, with D hard to call. Germline V gene data show CDR1 as LGHNA and CDR2 as YSLEER. This CDR3 contains 15 residues. Trimming left V 0 bases short and J 6 bases short, with 15 bases between. In DNA, the CDR3 is TGCGCCAGCAGCCAAGATGGACGGCCCCTATCCGAGCAGTACTTC. Amino acids: CASSQDGRPLSEQYF.

V gene TRBV7-2 combines with J gene TRBJ1-1; D is possibly TRBD1 (5 bases). CDR1 is SGHTA, CDR2 FQGNSA, per germline. V was pared by 5 bases and J by 11 bases, with 18 bases between. The CDR3 is made up of 13 amino acids. The CDR3: CASSAGTGTRAFF. CDR3 DNA sequence: TGTGCCAGCAGCGCCGGGACGGGTACTAGGGCTTTCTTT.

DNA of the CDR3: TGCGCCAGCAGCTTGGTTCTAGCGGCGCAAGAGACCCAGTACTTC. Amino acid sequence: CASSLVLAAQETQYF. The chain combines TRBV5-1 with TRBJ2-5, with TRBD2 identical over 7 bases. V trimming: 0 bases; J trimming: 2 bases; junction bases outside the gene matches: 4. The V gene's germline CDR1 is SGHRS and CDR2 YFSETQ. This CDR3 contains 15 residues.

The chain recombines TRBV30 with TRBJ1-1; TRBD1 matches at 8 bases. Germline V CDR1 and CDR2: GTSNPN, SVGIG (reference sequence). This CDR3 has 11 amino acids. The junction had 4 bases not matched to a gene; V was cut back by 2 bases and J by 11 bases. CDR3 in amino acids: CAWSPGGRAFF. The CDR3 DNA reads TGTGCCTGGAGTCCAGGGGGCAGGGCTTTCTTT.

This sequence joins TRBV7-9 and TRBJ2-7; perhaps TRBD1 as D (6 bases). There are 13 residues in the CDR3. The germline V gene encodes CDR1 SEHNR and CDR2 FQNEAQ (reference sequence). V was pared by 5 bases and J by 3 bases, with 11 bases between. The CDR3 bases are TGTGCCAGCAGCGAAGGACAGAGCTACGAGCAGTACTTC. Encoded protein: CASSEGQSYEQYF.

DNA for the CDR3: TGTGCCAGCAGTGGCCCCTACCGCGGAGATACGCAGTATTTT. Translation: CASSGPYRGDTQYF. The genes are TRBV2 and TRBJ2-3, with D unresolved. Germline CDR1 reads SNHLY; CDR2 reads FYNNEI. Trimming removed 4 bases from V and 5 bases from J, with 13 bases in between. The CDR3 spans 14 residues.

The J gene is TRBJ2-5, the V gene TRBV5-1; D not resolved. V lost 2 bases and J 4 bases, leaving 18 bases between the germline ends. This CDR3 spans 16 amino acids. Germline V CDR1 and CDR2: SGHRS, YFSETQ. The CDR3 reads CASSFSLGITGETQYF. The CDR3 DNA sequence: TGCGCCAGCAGCTTTTCCCTAGGGATAACTGGAGAGACCCAGTACTTC. Full variable domain (rest looked up from reference TRBV5-1 and TRBJ2-5): KAGVTQTPRYLIKTRGQQVTLSCSPISGHRSVSWYQQTPGQGLQFLFEYFSETQRNKGNFPGRFSGRQFSNSRSEMNVSTLELGDSALYLCASSFSLGITGETQYFGPGTRLLVL.

The chain combines TRBV30 with TRBJ1-2, with D uncertain. CDR1 and CDR2 from the germline V gene are GTSNPN and SVGIG (reference sequence). The CDR3 consists of 12 residues. Trimming left V 3 bases short and J 2 bases short, with 7 bases between. The CDR3 nucleotides are TGTGCCTGGAGGAGGGTAAACTATGGCTACACCTTC. Protein sequence: CAWRRVNYGYTF. Filled out from reference TRBV30 and TRBJ1-2, the complete variable domain reads SQTIHQWPATLVQPVGSPLSLECTVEGTSNPNLYWYRQAAGRGLQLLFYSVGIGQISSEVPQNLSASRPQDRQFILSSKKLLLSDSGFYLCAWRRVNYGYTFGSGTRLTVV.

The chain's CDR3 is CSLRGNAIQYF. The CDR3 bases are TGCAGTTTACGGGGAAATGCCATTCAGTACTTC. The chain links TRBV20-1 to TRBJ2-4; D possibly corresponds to TRBD2 (5 bases). This CDR3 region has 11 residues. V dropped 8 bases and J dropped 9 bases, with 14 bases sitting between them. In germline, CDR1 is DFQATT, CDR2 SNEGSKA (reference sequence).

The sample holds a few counts of this clone. The chain couples TRBV25-1 to TRBJ1-6; tentative D call: TRBD1 (6 bases). V was cut by 5 bases and J by 6 bases, with 11 bases left in between. The germline V gene has CDR1 MGHDK and CDR2 SYGVNS. This CDR3 contains 14 residues. CDR3 sequence reads: CASSSGQPNSPLHF. The CDR3 coding sequence is TGTGCCAGCAGTAGTGGACAGCCTAATTCACCCCTCCACTTT.

The genes are TRBV10-3 and TRBJ1-2, with D hard to call. The CDR3 totals 13 residues. Trimming shortened V by 8 bases and J by 8 bases, and 18 bases separated the two germline ends. Germline V gene data show CDR1 as ENHRY and CDR2 as SYGVKD. The CDR3 loop is CAIAFSTEGGYTF. The DNA for the CDR3 is TGTGCCATCGCATTCTCGACCGAAGGAGGCTACACCTTC.

Details on this clone: The junction departs from germline at one end; a sequencing error may be responsible. The chain combines TRBV7-7 with TRBJ2-5; 14 nucleotides line up with TRBD2. Per germline, CDR1 SSHAT and CDR2 FNYEAQ (reference sequence). This CDR3 has 16 amino acids. Here the CDR3 DNA reads TGTGCTAGCAGCGTAGGGACTAGCGGGAGAACAGAGACCCAGTACTTC. The encoded protein is CASSVGTSGRTETQYF.